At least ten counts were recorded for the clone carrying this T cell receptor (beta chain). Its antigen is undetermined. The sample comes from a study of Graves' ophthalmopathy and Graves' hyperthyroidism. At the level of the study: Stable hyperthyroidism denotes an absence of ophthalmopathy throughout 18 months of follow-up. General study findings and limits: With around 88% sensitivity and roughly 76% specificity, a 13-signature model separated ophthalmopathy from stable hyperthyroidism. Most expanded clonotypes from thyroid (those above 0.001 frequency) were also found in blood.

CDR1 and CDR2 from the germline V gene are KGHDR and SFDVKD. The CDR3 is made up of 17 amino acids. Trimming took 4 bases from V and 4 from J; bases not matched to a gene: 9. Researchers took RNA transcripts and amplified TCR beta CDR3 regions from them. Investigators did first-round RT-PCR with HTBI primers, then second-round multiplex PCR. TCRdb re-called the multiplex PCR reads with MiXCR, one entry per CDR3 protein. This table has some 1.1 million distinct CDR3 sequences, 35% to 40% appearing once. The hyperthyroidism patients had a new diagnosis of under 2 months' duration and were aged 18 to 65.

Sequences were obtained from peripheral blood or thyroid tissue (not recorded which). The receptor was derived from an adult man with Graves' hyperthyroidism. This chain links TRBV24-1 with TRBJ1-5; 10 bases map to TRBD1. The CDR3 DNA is TGTGCCACCAGTGAGGGGAGGACAGGGGGAAGGAATCAGCCCCAGCATTTT. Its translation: CATSEGRTGGRNQPQHF.